The 17 T cell receptor beta chains in this list originate from one sample, sequenced in a study of cytotoxic CD8 clonotypes in ibrutinib-treated CLL. This table comes from immunoSEQ multiplex PCR, and its TCRdb copy is limited to in-frame clones, with some not included. The data show 200,000 to 250,000 clones, with under 80% seen just once and less than 20% held by the top ten. The sequencing here drew on PBMCs, taken after 24 months of ibrutinib treatment. Every receptor here comes from a human donor with chronic lymphocytic leukemia.

This chain joins TRBV28 and TRBJ2-7; D perhaps matches TRBD1 (6 bases). This CDR3 is built from 15 residues. Germline lookup yields CDR1 MDHEN and CDR2 SYDVKM. The V end was cut by 1 base, the J end by 4 bases, with 14 bases between. CDR3 in amino acids: CASSLLPGQLYEQYF. CDR3 nucleotide sequence: TGTGCCAGCAGTTTATTACCGGGACAACTATACGAGCAGTACTTC.

This clone was seen only a few times. V is TRBV7-2 and J is TRBJ2-1; D remains ambiguous. CDR1 is SGHTA, CDR2 FQGNSA, per germline. There are 14 residues in the CDR3. V dropped 1 base and J dropped 10 bases, with 14 bases sitting between them. The CDR3 protein is CASSLGLWGKEQFF. CDR3 nucleotides: TGTGCCAGCAGCTTAGGACTCTGGGGAAAGGAGCAGTTCTTC.

The chain combines TRBV5-1 with TRBJ2-5, with D perhaps matching TRBD1 (6 bases). Germline loops: CDR1 SGHRS, CDR2 YFSETQ. The CDR3 runs 14 residues. Deletions cut 10 bases from V and 7 bases from J, with 23 bases between. The CDR3 sequence: CAGGGVQGEATQYF. CDR3 nucleotide sequence: TGCGCCGGCGGTGGAGTACAGGGTGAAGCGACCCAGTACTTC.

The J gene is TRBJ1-5, the V gene TRBV4-1, with a tentative D call TRBD1 (6 bases). Trimming left V 2 bases short and J 4 bases short, with 12 bases between. CDR1 and CDR2 from the germline V gene are MGHRA and YSYEKL. There are 15 residues in the CDR3. The CDR3 sequence is CASSQPGAGNQPQHF. The CDR3 DNA reads TGCGCCAGCAGCCAACCAGGGGCGGGGAATCAGCCCCAGCATTTT.

The genes are TRBV27 and TRBJ2-7; 9 bases are a match to TRBD2. Germline lookup yields CDR1 MNHEY and CDR2 SMNVEV (reference sequence). After removal of 3 bases from V and 2 bases from J, the junction contained 8 bases not matched to a gene. The CDR3 is 16 residues long. The CDR3 loop is CASSLGLAGGTYEQYF. The CDR3 DNA sequence: TGTGCCAGCAGTTTGGGACTAGCTGGGGGCACCTACGAGCAGTACTTC.

The chain joins TRBV28 to TRBJ1-2; 7 bases line up with TRBD1. Germline CDR1 reads MDHEN; CDR2 reads SYDVKM. CDR3 length equals 12 residues. V lost 8 bases, J lost 7 bases, and 7 bases stayed unmatched. The DNA of the CDR3 is TGTGCCAGCCTGGACAGGAAATTTGGCTACACCTTC. Encoded protein: CASLDRKFGYTF.

The chain carries TRBV5-6 and TRBJ2-1, with D perhaps TRBD2 (5 bases). Trimming stripped 4 bases from V and 13 bases from J, with 12 bases between. This CDR3 is built from 11 residues. CDR1 is SGHDT and CDR2 is YYEEEE in the germline V gene. The CDR3 region has the DNA TGTGCCAGCAGCATAACGGGATCACAGTTCTTC. It is translated as CASSITGSQFF.

The chain carries TRBV28 and TRBJ2-7; 8 nucleotides match TRBD1. The V gene end was trimmed by 5 bases and the J gene end by 2 bases; junction bases not matched to a gene: 8. Germline assignment: CDR1 MDHEN and CDR2 SYDVKM. The CDR3 has 15 amino acids. CDR3 sequence: CASSDPGTGTYEQYF. CDR3 sequence (DNA): TGTGCCAGCAGTGACCCCGGGACAGGTACCTACGAGCAGTACTTC.

The chain combines TRBV7-9 with TRBJ2-1; 8 bases line up with TRBD2. In germline, CDR1 is SEHNR, CDR2 FQNEAQ (reference sequence). V shed 5 bases, J shed 6 bases, and the junction held 12 bases outside the gene matches. The CDR3 is 16 residues long. The CDR3 reads CASSPQSGSRTNEQFF. The DNA of the CDR3 is TGTGCCAGCAGCCCCCAGAGCGGGAGTAGGACCAATGAGCAGTTCTTC.

In this sample, this clone turned up a few times. This sequence joins TRBV30 and TRBJ1-2; D uncertain. This CDR3 is 13 amino acids long. Germline V gene data show CDR1 as GTSNPN and CDR2 as SVGIG (reference sequence). V gave up 0 bases and J gave up 9 bases, with 14 bases separating them. As DNA, the CDR3 is TGTGCCTGGAGTGTACACGGGGAAGGAAGCTACACCTTC. Its translation is CAWSVHGEGSYTF.

This rearrangement joins TRBV2 to TRBJ2-7; TRBD1 aligns across 9 bases. The CDR3 totals 14 residues. The germline V gene has CDR1 SNHLY and CDR2 FYNNEI. Unmatched junction bases numbered 1, after V lost 3 bases and J lost 1 base. Written as DNA, the CDR3 is TGTGCCAGCAGTGAGGGGACAGGGTCCTACGAGCAGTACTTC. Residues: CASSEGTGSYEQYF.

The count of this clone is one. The chain links TRBV7-9 to TRBJ2-1; D might be TRBD1 or TRBD2, each matching 5 bases. The germline CDR1 and CDR2 sequences are SEHNR and FQNEAQ (reference sequence). The germline V and J ends were trimmed by 7 bases and 4 bases, with 20 bases remaining between them. The CDR3 length is 16 residues. For the CDR3, the DNA is TGTGCCAGCATTCCTCTAGGGGAGAGTCAATACAATGAGCAGTTCTTC. This sequence encodes CASIPLGESQYNEQFF.

This sequence joins TRBV7-2 and TRBJ2-5, with a weak D call TRBD2 (7 bases). The CDR3 is 17 amino acids. Trimming took off 5 bases at V and 2 bases at J, with 21 bases between the two ends. Per the germline V gene, CDR1 is SGHTA and CDR2 is FQGNSA. The CDR3 DNA reads TGTGCCAGCAGCACCACCTGGGGGGGCAGGGGTCAAGAGACCCAGTACTTC. Its translation: CASSTTWGGRGQETQYF.

The chain joins TRBV27 to TRBJ2-7, with D tentatively TRBD2 (6 bases). Trimming left V 5 bases short and J 3 bases short, with 14 bases between. The CDR3 is made up of 14 amino acids. Germline CDR1 and CDR2: MNHEY and SMNVEV (reference sequence). This CDR3 reads CASSPPGLNYEQYF. DNA of the CDR3: TGTGCCAGCAGTCCACCGGGACTCAACTACGAGCAGTACTTC.

This chain connects TRBV5-1 to TRBJ2-1; 9 nucleotides match TRBD1. Germline trimming cut 7 bases from V and 5 bases from J; bases unmatched to any gene: 13. This CDR3 has 16 amino acids. Germline V lookup: CDR1 SGHRS, CDR2 YFSETQ. CDR3 protein: CASGPSSGQGNNEQFF. The CDR3 nucleotides are TGCGCCAGCGGCCCTTCTTCGGGACAGGGTAACAATGAGCAGTTCTTC. Supplemented by reference TRBV5-1 and TRBJ2-1, the full variable domain reads KAGVTQTPRYLIKTRGQQVTLSCSPISGHRSVSWYQQTPGQGLQFLFEYFSETQRNKGNFPGRFSGRQFSNSRSEMNVSTLELGDSALYLCASGPSSGQGNNEQFFGPGTRLTVL.

V is TRBV7-9 and J is TRBJ2-1, with D maybe TRBD1 (5 bases). Germline V CDR1 and CDR2: SEHNR, FQNEAQ (reference sequence). The CDR3 is 15 amino acids. The V end was cut by 0 bases, the J end by 9 bases, with 15 bases between. For the CDR3, the DNA is TGTGCCAGCAGCTTAGCGGGGCGGTTAGTTTTTGAGCAGTTCTTC. Translated, it gives CASSLAGRLVFEQFF.

The V gene is TRBV28, the J gene TRBJ2-2; 7 bases fit TRBD2. There are 15 residues in the CDR3. The V gene end was trimmed by 2 bases and the J gene end by 6 bases; junction bases not matched to a gene: 6. Germline V CDR1 and CDR2: MDHEN, SYDVKM. The CDR3 spells CASSLTFGLAGELFF. In DNA form, the CDR3 reads TGTGCCAGCAGTTTAACTTTCGGACTAGCCGGGGAGCTGTTTTTT.